These 6 T cell receptor beta chains were all obtained from the same sample, sequenced in a study of blood T cell repertoires in COVID-19. Sequencing used immunoSEQ multiplex PCR; TCRdb keeps in-frame clones, though not all of them. The profile shows fewer than 300,000 clones, around 82% of them singletons. The sample consisted of peripheral blood. The receptor set was obtained from an elderly man with acute or convalescent COVID-19.

The J gene is TRBJ2-7, the V gene TRBV6-5, with D hard to call. Per the germline V gene, CDR1 is MNHEY and CDR2 is SVGAGI. The germline V and J ends were trimmed by 0 bases and 3 bases, with 9 bases remaining between them. This CDR3 is built from 14 residues. The DNA for the CDR3 is TGTGCCAGCAGTTACTCGATGAACAGCTACGAGCAGTACTTC. The encoded protein is CASSYSMNSYEQYF.

This chain uses TRBV11-2 with TRBJ2-7; 11 bases line up with TRBD1. V shed 5 bases, J shed 2 bases, and the junction held 5 bases outside the gene matches. The germline gives CDR1 SGHAT, CDR2 FQNNGV. The CDR3 runs to 15 residues. The CDR3 bases are TGTGCCAGCAGCCCAAGGGGACAGGGGGCCTACGAGCAGTACTTC. It yields the protein CASSPRGQGAYEQYF.

This clone was counted a single time. The rearrangement joins TRBV2 to TRBJ2-2; 8 nucleotides agree with TRBD2. The CDR3 runs to 18 residues. V dropped 4 bases and J dropped 0; count of bases not matched to a gene: 10. The germline V gene has CDR1 SNHLY and CDR2 FYNNEI. This CDR3 reads CASSGAASGRTNTGELFF. The CDR3 region has the DNA TGTGCCAGCAGTGGGGCGGCTAGCGGGCGCACGAACACCGGGGAGCTGTTTTTT. The entire variable domain, with the rest obtained from reference TRBV2 and TRBJ2-2, is as follows: EPEVTQTPSHQVTQMGQEVILRCVPISNHLYFYWYRQILGQKVEFLVSFYNNEISEKSEIFDDQFSVERPDGSNFTLKIRSTKLEDSAMYFCASSGAASGRTNTGELFFGEGSRLTVL.

The rearrangement links TRBV10-1 to TRBJ2-3; TRBD2 might be the D (5 bases). The CDR3 spans 15 residues. Trimming took 2 bases from V and 1 from J, leaving 10 bases between them. Germline-derived CDR1 and CDR2 are WNHNN and SYGVQD (reference sequence). In DNA, the CDR3 is TGCGCCAGCAGTGAGGGAGGAGAAGGCACAGATACGCAGTATTTT. Translated, it gives CASSEGGEGTDTQYF.

The CDR3 protein is CASSPGFAGELFF. DNA of the CDR3: TGTGCCAGCAGTCCAGGGTTTGCCGGGGAGCTGTTTTTT. The chain couples TRBV11-2 to TRBJ2-2; TRBD1 might be the D (5 bases). The CDR3 is made up of 13 amino acids. Germline loops: CDR1 SGHAT, CDR2 FQNNGV. V lost 6 bases and J 6 bases, leaving 11 bases between the germline ends.

The rearrangement joins TRBV3-1 (or the pseudogene TRBV3-2) to TRBJ2-7; 13 bases are a match to TRBD2. Per germline, CDR1 LGHDT and CDR2 YNNKEL (reference sequence). The CDR3 is 17 residues long. V lost 3 bases and J lost 1; bases outside the gene matches: 6. The chain's CDR3 is CASSQQLAGGPSYEQYF. The CDR3 DNA is TGTGCCAGCAGCCAGCAACTAGCGGGAGGGCCATCCTACGAGCAGTACTTC.